This T cell receptor (beta chain) is drawn from a study of STAT3 mutations in large granular lymphocyte leukemia. Study findings and constraints: Every T-LGLL patient had at least one immunodominant TCRbeta clonotype. Clonal expansion was inferred from samples taken at other timepoints. Treatment regimens differed across patients between samplings.

The assay was immunoSEQ multiplex PCR, and TCRdb's table has in-frame clones only and misses some. The sample contains roughly 30,000 clones, about three quarters of which appear only once. Points on this clone: The antigen is not known.

The sequence came from a woman aged 45-65 years with T-cell large granular lymphocyte leukemia. Some clones in this sample may be carry-over from other donors' samples. Specimen: peripheral blood mononuclear cells.

Here the CDR3 reads CASRLAGGPIYNEQFF. The CDR3 nucleotides are TGTGCCAGCAGACTAGCGGGAGGGCCAATCTACAATGAGCAGTTCTTC. The chain recombines TRBV27 with TRBJ2-1; TRBD2 matches at 13 bases. The germline CDR1 and CDR2 sequences are MNHEY and SMNVEV (reference sequence). The junction had 5 bases not matched to a gene; V was cut back by 6 bases and J by 3 bases. The CDR3 contains 16 residues.